These 24 T cell receptor beta chains were all obtained from the same sample, sequenced in a study of T cells after yellow fever vaccination. TCRdb reanalysed the 5' RACE reads using MiXCR and keeps one entry per CDR3 protein. Here the sample spans 450,000 to 650,000 distinct CDR3 sequences, roughly 14% being singletons. Source: PBMCs, taken on the day of the yellow fever booster vaccination. These receptors were taken from a man aged 25 to 40 who received the YFV17D yellow fever vaccine.

This clonotype was detected a few times. The CDR3 region has the DNA TGTGCCAGCAGCGATAAACACCCGGGACACCCCACAGATACGCAGTATTTT. Residues: CASSDKHPGHPTDTQYF. The chain recombines TRBV7-6 with TRBJ2-3; tentatively, D is TRBD1 (6 bases). Germline loops: CDR1 SGHVS, CDR2 FNYEAQ. The CDR3 loop spans 17 amino acids. With 5 bases removed from V and 2 bases from J, the gap between germline ends came to 20 bases. The entire variable domain, with the rest obtained from reference TRBV7-6 and TRBJ2-3, is as follows: GAGVSQSPRYKVTKRGQDVALRCDPISGHVSLYWYRQALGQGPEFLTYFNYEAQQDKSGLPNDRFSAERPEGSISTLTIQRTEQRDSAMYRCASSDKHPGHPTDTQYFGPGTRLTVL.

This clonotype was found a few times. J is TRBJ2-7 and V is TRBV5-1, with TRBD1 matching 9 bases. V lost 8 bases, J lost 5 bases, and 11 bases stayed unmatched. Germline V gene lookup returns CDR1 SGHRS and CDR2 YFSETQ. The length of the CDR3 is 14 residues. CDR3 sequence (DNA): TGCGCCAGTAAAGAGGTACAGGGGGCGGACGAGCAGTACTTC. It yields the protein CASKEVQGADEQYF.

The sample holds a few counts of this clonotype. This chain connects TRBV28 to TRBJ2-7, with 9 positions matching TRBD2. Looked up from germline, CDR1 is MDHEN and CDR2 is SYDVKM. The CDR3 covers 15 residues. V shed 5 bases, J shed 4 bases, and the junction held 9 bases outside the gene matches. The CDR3 DNA reads as TGTGCCAGCAGTCAACCTAGCGGGAAGCTTTACGAGCAGTACTTC. Its protein is CASSQPSGKLYEQYF.

The rearrangement uses TRBV7-2 and TRBJ2-5; maybe TRBD1 (6 bases). Germline values: CDR1 SGHTA, CDR2 FQGNSA. The CDR3 totals 14 residues. Trimming took 4 bases from V and 6 from J, leaving 15 bases between them. The DNA for the CDR3 is TGTGCCAGCAGCTCGGGACATGGGATAAAGACCCAGTACTTC. This codes for CASSSGHGIKTQYF.

This sequence joins TRBV11-2 and TRBJ2-1; weak D call: TRBD2 (6 bases). CDR1 SGHAT and CDR2 FQNNGV come from the germline V gene. V was pared by 0 bases and J by 4 bases, with 10 bases between. This CDR3 spans 15 amino acids. The CDR3 DNA sequence: TGTGCCAGCAGCTTAGAGTTAGGAGGGTACAATGAGCAGTTCTTC. It encodes CASSLELGGYNEQFF.

This clonotype came up a few times. The chain is built from TRBV6-5 and TRBJ2-2; D unclear. Germline V gene lookup returns CDR1 MNHEY and CDR2 SVGAGI. This CDR3 has 16 residues. With 0 bases removed from V and 0 bases from J, the gap between germline ends came to 8 bases. The chain's CDR3 is CASSYSRAANTGELFF. DNA for the CDR3: TGTGCCAGCAGTTACTCAAGGGCGGCGAACACCGGGGAGCTGTTTTTT.

The gene calls are TRBV7-8 and TRBJ2-7, with D perhaps given as TRBD1 or TRBD2 (7 bases each). Per the germline V gene, CDR1 is SGHVS and CDR2 is FQNEAQ. This CDR3 has 14 amino acids. V was cut by 7 bases and J by 5 bases, with 18 bases left in between. CDR3 DNA sequence: TGTGCCAGCACCATCCGGGGGAGGGGGCACGAGCAGTACTTC. This codes for CASTIRGRGHEQYF.

The rearrangement uses TRBV15 and TRBJ2-5; tentatively, D is TRBD1 or TRBD2 (6 bases each). CDR3 size: 14 residues. Trimming removed 5 bases at V and 7 bases at J, with 17 bases between. Germline CDR1 reads LNHNV; CDR2 reads YYDKDF (reference sequence). The CDR3 is CATSQAKGGGTQYF. As DNA, the CDR3 is TGTGCCACCAGCCAGGCCAAGGGGGGCGGGACCCAGTACTTC.

The rearrangement links TRBV11-2 to TRBJ2-1; no clear D gene. The germline V gene encodes CDR1 SGHAT and CDR2 FQNNGV. This CDR3 region has 12 residues. Between the trimmed V and J ends, which lost 2 bases and 10 bases, there was a span of 9 bases. CDR3 region: CASSLRLSEQFF. In nucleotides, the CDR3 is TGTGCCAGCAGCTTAAGGCTATCAGAGCAGTTCTTC.

The CDR3 spells CASSLVLSGSSYEQYF. CDR3 in DNA: TGTGCCAGCAGTTTAGTTCTGAGCGGGAGTTCATACGAGCAGTACTTC. The rearrangement links TRBV28 to TRBJ2-7, with 8 bases aligning to TRBD2. This CDR3 region has 16 residues. The V and J ends lost 2 bases and 4 bases, in that order; junction bases with no gene match: 10. CDR1 is MDHEN and CDR2 is SYDVKM in the germline V gene. Full variable domain (missing parts from reference TRBV28 and TRBJ2-7): DVKVTQSSRYLVKRTGEKVFLECVQDMDHENMFWYRQDPGLGLRLIYFSYDVKMKEKGDIPEGYSVSREKKERFSLILESASTNQTSMYLCASSLVLSGSSYEQYFGPGTRLTVT.

The table lists this clonotype with many counts. J is TRBJ1-1 and V is TRBV12-3 or TRBV12-4; perhaps TRBD1 as D (6 bases). V was clipped by 9 bases and J by 4 bases, with 12 bases between them. This CDR3 spans 12 amino acids. The CDR3 is CASTGGITEAFF. In DNA, the CDR3 is TGTGCCAGTACCGGGGGCATCACTGAAGCTTTCTTT.

This clonotype has a handful of counts. The chain employs TRBV27 and TRBJ2-1; no clear D. Germline loops: CDR1 MNHEY, CDR2 SMNVEV (reference sequence). The CDR3 is 14 amino acids. Trimming stripped 3 bases from V and 0 bases from J, with 6 bases between. CDR3 in amino acids: CASSFVSSYNEQFF. The CDR3 bases are TGTGCCAGCAGTTTTGTAAGCTCCTACAATGAGCAGTTCTTC.

V and J are TRBV5-1 and TRBJ2-7; 14 nucleotides agree with TRBD2. Germline V gene lookup returns CDR1 SGHRS and CDR2 YFSETQ. The CDR3 is 18 amino acids. Germline trimming cut 4 bases from V and 5 bases from J; bases unmatched to any gene: 14. The CDR3 DNA is TGCGCCAGCAGCCCCGGACTAGCGGGAGGACGCGGGGACGACGAGCAGTACTTC. Amino acids: CASSPGLAGGRGDDEQYF.

The V gene is TRBV7-2, the J gene TRBJ2-4; the D is unclear. The CDR3 has 15 residues. The germline gives CDR1 SGHTA, CDR2 FQGNSA. The V and J ends lost 1 base and 6 bases respectively, with 13 bases between them. DNA of the CDR3: TGTGCCAGCAGCTTAGAGGATTTCCCGTTAAACATTCAGTACTTC. Its translation: CASSLEDFPLNIQYF.

The genes are TRBV18 and TRBJ2-3; D is unresolved. Trimming removed 3 bases from V and 6 bases from J, with 16 bases in between. The CDR3 sequence is 15 residues long. Germline V gene data show CDR1 as KGHSH and CDR2 as LQKENI. CDR3 region: CASSPSALNGDTQYF. The CDR3 bases are TGTGCCAGCTCACCGTCCGCACTAAATGGGGATACGCAGTATTTT.

The rearrangement uses TRBV6-6 and TRBJ1-2; TRBD1 matches at 7 bases. This CDR3 spans 13 amino acids. With V trimmed by 1 base and J by 12 bases, 8 bases remained unmatched. Germline CDR1 is MNHNY and CDR2 is SVGAGI (reference sequence). The CDR3 loop reads CASSYFGTEGDTF. In DNA form, the CDR3 reads TGTGCCAGCAGTTACTTTGGGACAGAGGGTGACACCTTC.

This clonotype was seen more than once but under ten times. The rearrangement joins TRBV24-1 to TRBJ1-3; D gene uncertain. V lost 4 bases and J 2 bases, leaving 11 bases between the germline ends. The CDR3 length is 15 residues. Germline V gene data show CDR1 as KGHDR and CDR2 as SFDVKD. The CDR3 coding sequence is TGTGCCACCAGTGACCCGGCAGTGACTGGAAACACCATATATTTT. Translated, it gives CATSDPAVTGNTIYF.

This clonotype occurred a few times. This sequence joins TRBV3-1 and TRBJ2-3; D remains unclear. This CDR3 contains 12 residues. V lost 0 bases, J lost 7 bases, and 5 bases lay in between. Germline V gives CDR1 LGHDT, CDR2 YNNKEL (reference sequence). CDR3 nucleotide sequence: TGTGCCAGCAGCCAAGAGGGCTATACGCAGTATTTT. Amino acids: CASSQEGYTQYF.

This clonotype appeared a few times. The chain employs TRBV3-1 and TRBJ1-5; a possible D gene is TRBD1 (6 bases). Per germline, CDR1 LGHDT and CDR2 YNNKEL (reference sequence). V was cut by 3 bases and J by 9 bases, with 12 bases left in between. The CDR3 spans 13 residues. In DNA, the CDR3 is TGTGCCAGCAGCCATACAGGGCAGCCGCCCCAGCATTTT. Translated, it gives CASSHTGQPPQHF.

This clonotype was counted a few times. The chain couples TRBV12-3 or TRBV12-4 to TRBJ1-2; the D is unclear. V lost 1 base and J lost 8, with 23 bases in between. The CDR3 is 17 amino acids. The CDR3 region is CASSLGYGLTAFDGYTF. CDR3 nucleotide sequence: TGTGCCAGCAGTTTAGGCTACGGACTAACTGCTTTCGACGGCTACACCTTC.

This clonotype was counted only a few times. CDR3 protein: CATSQDRGQKLFF. As DNA, the CDR3 is TGTGCCACCAGCCAGGACAGGGGTCAAAAACTGTTTTTT. The chain links TRBV15 to TRBJ1-4, with 9 bases that match TRBD1. Germline assignment: CDR1 LNHNV and CDR2 YYDKDF (reference sequence). This CDR3 spans 13 amino acids. After removal of 5 bases from V and 9 bases from J, the junction contained 4 bases not matched to a gene.

The genes are TRBV30 and TRBJ2-3; 11 nucleotides match TRBD2. Germline V lookup: CDR1 GTSNPN, CDR2 SVGIG (reference sequence). The CDR3 totals 15 residues. V lost 3 bases and J lost 5; bases outside the gene matches: 7. The CDR3 loop is CAWRAGLAVGDTQYF. The CDR3 nucleotides are TGTGCCTGGAGAGCGGGACTAGCGGTAGGAGATACGCAGTATTTT.

This clonotype was seen only a few times. J is TRBJ2-5 and V is TRBV9; 9 nucleotides align to TRBD1. The V gene's germline CDR1 is SGDLS and CDR2 YYNGEE. The CDR3 is 16 residues long. The junction had 9 bases not matched to a gene; V was cut back by 4 bases and J by 2 bases. The CDR3 region is CASSPTPGQGQETQYF. In DNA, the CDR3 is TGTGCCAGCAGCCCCACCCCGGGACAGGGACAAGAGACCCAGTACTTC.

The chain joins TRBV27 to TRBJ2-3, with D perhaps matching TRBD1 or TRBD2 (5 bases each). This CDR3 has 15 amino acids. V lost 1 base and J lost 1, with 9 bases in between. Germline assignment: CDR1 MNHEY and CDR2 SMNVEV (reference sequence). CDR3 residues: CASSLWGIGTDTQYF. The CDR3 coding sequence is TGTGCCAGCAGTTTATGGGGGATAGGCACAGATACGCAGTATTTT.